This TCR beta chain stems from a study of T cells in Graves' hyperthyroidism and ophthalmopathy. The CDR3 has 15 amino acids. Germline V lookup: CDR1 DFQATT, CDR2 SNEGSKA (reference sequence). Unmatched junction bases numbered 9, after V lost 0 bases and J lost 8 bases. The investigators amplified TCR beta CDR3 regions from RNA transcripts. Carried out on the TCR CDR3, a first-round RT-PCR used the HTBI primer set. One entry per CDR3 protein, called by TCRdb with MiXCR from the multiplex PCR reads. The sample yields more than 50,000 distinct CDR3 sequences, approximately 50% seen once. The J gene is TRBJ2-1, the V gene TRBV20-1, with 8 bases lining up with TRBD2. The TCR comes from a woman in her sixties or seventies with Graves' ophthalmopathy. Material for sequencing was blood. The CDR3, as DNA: TGCAGTGCTAGAGATACGGGGGGGGTGGAAGATGAGCAGTTCTTC. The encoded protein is CSARDTGGVEDEQFF.